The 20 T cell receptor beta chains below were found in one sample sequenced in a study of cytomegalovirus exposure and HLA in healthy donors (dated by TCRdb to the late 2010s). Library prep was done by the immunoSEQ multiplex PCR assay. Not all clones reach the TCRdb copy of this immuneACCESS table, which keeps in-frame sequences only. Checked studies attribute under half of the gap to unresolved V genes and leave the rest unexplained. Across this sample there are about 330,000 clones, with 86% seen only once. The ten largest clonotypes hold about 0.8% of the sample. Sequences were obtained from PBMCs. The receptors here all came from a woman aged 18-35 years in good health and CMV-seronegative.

The CDR3 here is CASSPRQYTGELFF. In DNA, the CDR3 is TGTGCCAGCTCACCACGTCAGTACACCGGGGAGCTGTTTTTT. J is TRBJ2-2 and V is TRBV18; D gene uncertain. Germline CDR1 is KGHSH and CDR2 is LQKENI. Trimming took off 1 base at V and 3 bases at J, with 6 bases between the two ends. CDR3 length: 14 residues.

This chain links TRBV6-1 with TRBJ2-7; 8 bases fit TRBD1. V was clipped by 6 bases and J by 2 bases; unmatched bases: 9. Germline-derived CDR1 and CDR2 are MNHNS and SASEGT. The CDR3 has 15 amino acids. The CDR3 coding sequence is TGTGCCAGCAGCCTCCGGACAGGGCAGCCCTACGAGCAGTACTTC. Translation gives CASSLRTGQPYEQYF.

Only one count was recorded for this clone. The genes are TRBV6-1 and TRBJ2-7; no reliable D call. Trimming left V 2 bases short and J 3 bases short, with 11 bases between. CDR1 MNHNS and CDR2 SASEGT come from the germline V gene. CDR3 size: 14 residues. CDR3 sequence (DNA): TGTGCCAGCAGTGAATCGGAGAGGAGCTACGAGCAGTACTTC. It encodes CASSESERSYEQYF.

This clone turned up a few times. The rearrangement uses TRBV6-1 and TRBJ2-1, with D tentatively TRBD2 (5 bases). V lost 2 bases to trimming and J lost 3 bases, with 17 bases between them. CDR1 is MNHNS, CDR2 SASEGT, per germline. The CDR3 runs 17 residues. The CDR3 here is CASSESLRADFYNEQFF. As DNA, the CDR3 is TGTGCCAGCAGTGAATCGCTACGAGCGGACTTCTACAATGAGCAGTTCTTC.

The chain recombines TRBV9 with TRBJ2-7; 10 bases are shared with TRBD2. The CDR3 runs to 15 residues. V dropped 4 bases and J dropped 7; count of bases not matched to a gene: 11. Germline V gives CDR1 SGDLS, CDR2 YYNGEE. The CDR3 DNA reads TGTGCCAGCAGCCCCCCTAGCGGGAGTCCGGGGGAGCAGTACTTC. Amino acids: CASSPPSGSPGEQYF.

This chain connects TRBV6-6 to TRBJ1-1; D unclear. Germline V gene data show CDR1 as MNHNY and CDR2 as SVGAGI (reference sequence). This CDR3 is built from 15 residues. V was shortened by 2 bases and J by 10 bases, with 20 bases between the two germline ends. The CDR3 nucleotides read TGTGCCAGCAGTTACCCCCAGCTCGCGGGCTCCGGAGCTTTCTTT. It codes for CASSYPQLAGSGAFF.

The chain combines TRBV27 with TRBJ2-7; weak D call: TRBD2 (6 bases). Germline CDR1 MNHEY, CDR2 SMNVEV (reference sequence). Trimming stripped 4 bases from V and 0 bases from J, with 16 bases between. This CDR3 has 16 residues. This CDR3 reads CASSSSTGTLSYEQYF. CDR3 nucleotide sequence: TGTGCCAGCAGTTCGTCTACCGGGACTCTCTCCTACGAGCAGTACTTC.

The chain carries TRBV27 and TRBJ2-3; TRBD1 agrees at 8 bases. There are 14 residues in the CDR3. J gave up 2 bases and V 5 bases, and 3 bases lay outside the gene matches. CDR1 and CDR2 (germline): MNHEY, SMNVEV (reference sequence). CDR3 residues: CASSPGQVTDTQYF. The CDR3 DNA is TGTGCCAGCAGTCCGGGACAGGTCACAGATACGCAGTATTTT.

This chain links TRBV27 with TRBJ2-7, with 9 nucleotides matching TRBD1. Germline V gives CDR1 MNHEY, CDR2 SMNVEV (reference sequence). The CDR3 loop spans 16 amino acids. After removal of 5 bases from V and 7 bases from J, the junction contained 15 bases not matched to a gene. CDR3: CASSPYTGTGSREQYF. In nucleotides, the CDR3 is TGTGCCAGCAGTCCGTACACCGGGACAGGGTCTCGGGAGCAGTACTTC.

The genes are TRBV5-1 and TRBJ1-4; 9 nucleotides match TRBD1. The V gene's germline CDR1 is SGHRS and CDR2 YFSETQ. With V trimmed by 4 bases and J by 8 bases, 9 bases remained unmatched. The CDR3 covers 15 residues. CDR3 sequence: CASSTRTGAGEKLFF. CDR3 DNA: TGCGCCAGCAGCACTAGGACAGGGGCCGGGGAAAAACTGTTTTTT.

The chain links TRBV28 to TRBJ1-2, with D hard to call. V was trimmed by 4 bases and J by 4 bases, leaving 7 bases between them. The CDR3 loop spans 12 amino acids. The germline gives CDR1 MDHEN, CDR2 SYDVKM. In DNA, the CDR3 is TGTGCCAGCAGTTCCCCGGGCTATGGCTACACCTTC. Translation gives CASSSPGYGYTF.

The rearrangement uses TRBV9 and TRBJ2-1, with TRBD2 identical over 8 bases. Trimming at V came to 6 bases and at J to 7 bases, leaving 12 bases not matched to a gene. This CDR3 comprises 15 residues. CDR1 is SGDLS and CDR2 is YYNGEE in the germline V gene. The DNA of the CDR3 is TGTGCCAGCATGACAGGAAAAGCGGGAGCTAATGAGCAGTTCTTC. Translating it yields CASMTGKAGANEQFF. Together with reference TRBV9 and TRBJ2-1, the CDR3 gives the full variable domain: DSGVTQTPKHLITATGQRVTLRCSPRSGDLSVYWYQQSLDQGLQFLIQYYNGEERAKGNILERFSAQQFPDLHSELNLSSLELGDSALYFCASMTGKAGANEQFFGPGTRLTVL.

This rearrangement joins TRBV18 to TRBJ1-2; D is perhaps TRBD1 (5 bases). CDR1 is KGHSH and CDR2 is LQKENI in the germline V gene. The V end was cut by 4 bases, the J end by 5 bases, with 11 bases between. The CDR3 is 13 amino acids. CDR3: CASSHGGGYGYTF. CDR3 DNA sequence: TGTGCCAGCTCACACGGGGGTGGGTATGGCTACACCTTC.

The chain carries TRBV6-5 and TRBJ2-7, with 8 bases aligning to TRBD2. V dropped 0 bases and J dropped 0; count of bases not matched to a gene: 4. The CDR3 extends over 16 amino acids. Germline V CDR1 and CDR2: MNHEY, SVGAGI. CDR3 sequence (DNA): TGTGCCAGCAGTTACTCCCTAGCGGGCCTCTCCTACGAGCAGTACTTC. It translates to CASSYSLAGLSYEQYF.

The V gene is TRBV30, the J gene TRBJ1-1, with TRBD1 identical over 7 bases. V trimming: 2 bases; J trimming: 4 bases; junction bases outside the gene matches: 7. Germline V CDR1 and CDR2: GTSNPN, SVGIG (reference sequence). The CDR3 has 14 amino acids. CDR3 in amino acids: CAWSSPQGSTEAFF. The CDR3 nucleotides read TGTGCCTGGAGTTCACCACAGGGGAGCACTGAAGCTTTCTTT.

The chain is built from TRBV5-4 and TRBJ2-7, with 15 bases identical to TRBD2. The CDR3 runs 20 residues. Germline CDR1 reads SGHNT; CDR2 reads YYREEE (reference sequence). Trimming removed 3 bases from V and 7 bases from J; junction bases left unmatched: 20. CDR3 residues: CASSSLMGTSGRSVVGEQYF. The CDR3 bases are TGTGCCAGCAGCTCACTAATGGGGACTAGCGGGAGGTCTGTAGTCGGGGAGCAGTACTTC.

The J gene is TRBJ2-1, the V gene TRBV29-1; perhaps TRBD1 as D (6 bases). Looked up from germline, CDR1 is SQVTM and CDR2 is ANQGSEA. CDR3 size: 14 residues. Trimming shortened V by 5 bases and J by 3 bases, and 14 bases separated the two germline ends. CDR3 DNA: TGCAGCGTTTTTACAGGGTGGGGCTACAATGAGCAGTTCTTC. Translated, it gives CSVFTGWGYNEQFF.

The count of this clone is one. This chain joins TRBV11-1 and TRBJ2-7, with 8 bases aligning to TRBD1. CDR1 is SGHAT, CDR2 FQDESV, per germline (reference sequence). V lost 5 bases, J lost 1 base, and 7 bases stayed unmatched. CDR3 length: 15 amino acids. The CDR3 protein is CASSLGQALSYEQYF. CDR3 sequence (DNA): TGTGCCAGCAGCCTGGGACAGGCGCTATCCTACGAGCAGTACTTC.

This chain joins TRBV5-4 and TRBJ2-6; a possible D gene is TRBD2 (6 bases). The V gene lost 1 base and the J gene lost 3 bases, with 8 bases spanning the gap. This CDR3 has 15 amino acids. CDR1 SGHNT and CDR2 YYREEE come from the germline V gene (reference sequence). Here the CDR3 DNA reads TGTGCCAGCAGCTTGTCGCGGGGTGGGGCCAACGTCCTGACTTTC. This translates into CASSLSRGGANVLTF.

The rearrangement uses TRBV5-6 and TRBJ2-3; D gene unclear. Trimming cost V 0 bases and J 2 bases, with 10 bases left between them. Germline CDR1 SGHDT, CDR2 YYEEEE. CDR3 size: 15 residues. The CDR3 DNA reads TGTGCCAGCAGCTTGGTGGCTTCCCTCACAGATACGCAGTATTTT. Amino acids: CASSLVASLTDTQYF. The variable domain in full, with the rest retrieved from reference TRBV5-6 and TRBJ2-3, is DAGVTQSPTHLIKTRGQQVTLRCSPKSGHDTVSWYQQALGQGPQFIFQYYEEEERQRGNFPDRFSGHQFPNYSSELNVNALLLGDSALYLCASSLVASLTDTQYFGPGTRLTVL.